This T cell receptor beta chain was sequenced in a study of Ad26.COV2.S vaccination and SARS-CoV-2 variants. The V end was cut by 8 bases, the J end by 3 bases, with 20 bases between. The CDR3 runs to 15 residues. Germline V gene sequence: CDR1 MNHEY, CDR2 SVGAGI. Libraries were prepared by immunoSEQ multiplex PCR; TCRdb keeps only in-frame clonotypes and omits some of them. This sample has hundreds of thousands of clones, with about 90% found just once. Here the sequenced sample was peripheral blood, taken after recovery from COVID-19. The gene calls are TRBV6-5 and TRBJ2-7; the D call may be TRBD1 or TRBD2 (5 bases each). The clonotype was recovered from a human donor who had recovered from COVID-19. The CDR3: CASSRGRGGFYEQYF. CDR3 coding DNA: TGTGCCAGCTCCCGAGGTCGGGGCGGATTCTACGAGCAGTACTTC.